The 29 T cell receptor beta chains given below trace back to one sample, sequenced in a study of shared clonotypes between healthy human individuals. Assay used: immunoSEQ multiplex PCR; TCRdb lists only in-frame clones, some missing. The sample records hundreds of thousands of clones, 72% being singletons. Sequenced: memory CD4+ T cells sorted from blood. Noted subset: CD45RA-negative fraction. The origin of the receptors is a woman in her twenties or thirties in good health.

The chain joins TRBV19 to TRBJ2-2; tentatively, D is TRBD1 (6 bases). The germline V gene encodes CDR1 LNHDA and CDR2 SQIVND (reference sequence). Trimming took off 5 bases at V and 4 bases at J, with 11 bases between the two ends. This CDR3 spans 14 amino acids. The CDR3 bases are TGTGCCAGTAGTTTGACAGGCGTCACCGGGGAGCTGTTTTTT. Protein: CASSLTGVTGELFF.

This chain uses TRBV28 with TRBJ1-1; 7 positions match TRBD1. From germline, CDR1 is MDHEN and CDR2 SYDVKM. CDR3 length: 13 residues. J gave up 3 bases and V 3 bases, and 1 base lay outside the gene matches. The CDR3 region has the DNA TGTGCCAGCAGTTTTGGGACAGACACTGAAGCTTTCTTT. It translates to CASSFGTDTEAFF.

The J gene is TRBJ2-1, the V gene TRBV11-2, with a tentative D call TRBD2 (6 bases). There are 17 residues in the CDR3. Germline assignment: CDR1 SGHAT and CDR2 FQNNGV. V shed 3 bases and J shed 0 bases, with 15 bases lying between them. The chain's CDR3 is CASSFLLGGGSYNEQFF. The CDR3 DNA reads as TGTGCCAGCAGCTTCCTCCTCGGGGGAGGCTCCTACAATGAGCAGTTCTTC.

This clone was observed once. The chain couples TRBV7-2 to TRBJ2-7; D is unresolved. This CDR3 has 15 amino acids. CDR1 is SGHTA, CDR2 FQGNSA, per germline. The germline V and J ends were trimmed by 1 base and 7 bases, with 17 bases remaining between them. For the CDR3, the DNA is TGTGCCAGCAGCTTAGTTGCTCTAGTCGGGCGGGAGCAGTACTTC. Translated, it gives CASSLVALVGREQYF. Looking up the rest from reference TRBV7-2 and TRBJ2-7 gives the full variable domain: GAGVSQSPSNKVTEKGKDVELRCDPISGHTALYWYRQSLGQGLEFLIYFQGNSAPDKSGLPSDRFSAERTGGSVSTLTIQRTQQEDSAVYLCASSLVALVGREQYFGPGTRLTVT.

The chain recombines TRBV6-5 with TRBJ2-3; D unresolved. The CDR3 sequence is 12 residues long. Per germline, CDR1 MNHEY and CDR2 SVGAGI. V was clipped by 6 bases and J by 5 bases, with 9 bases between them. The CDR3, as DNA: TGTGCCAGCAGCCCAACCGAAGATACGCAGTATTTT. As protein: CASSPTEDTQYF.

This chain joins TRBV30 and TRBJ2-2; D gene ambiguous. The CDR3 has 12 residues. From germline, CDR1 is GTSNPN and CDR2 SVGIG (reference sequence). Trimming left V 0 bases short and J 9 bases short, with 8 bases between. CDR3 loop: CAWSVGAWELFF. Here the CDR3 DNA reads TGTGCCTGGAGTGTAGGCGCCTGGGAGCTGTTTTTT. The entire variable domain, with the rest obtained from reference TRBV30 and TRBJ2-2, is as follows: SQTIHQWPATLVQPVGSPLSLECTVEGTSNPNLYWYRQAAGRGLQLLFYSVGIGQISSEVPQNLSASRPQDRQFILSSKKLLLSDSGFYLCAWSVGAWELFFGEGSRLTVL.

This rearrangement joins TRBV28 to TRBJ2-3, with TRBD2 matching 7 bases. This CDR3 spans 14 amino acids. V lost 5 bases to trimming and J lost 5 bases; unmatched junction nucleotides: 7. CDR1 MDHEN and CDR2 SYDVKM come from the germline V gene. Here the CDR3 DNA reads TGTGCCAGCAGTCTGCGACTAGCCCTAGATACGCAGTATTTT. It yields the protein CASSLRLALDTQYF.

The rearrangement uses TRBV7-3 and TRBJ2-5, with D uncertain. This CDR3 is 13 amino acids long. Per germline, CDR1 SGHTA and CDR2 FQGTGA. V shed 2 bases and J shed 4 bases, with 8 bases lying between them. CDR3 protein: CASSLWLGETQYF. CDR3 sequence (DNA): TGTGCCAGCAGCTTATGGCTCGGAGAGACCCAGTACTTC.

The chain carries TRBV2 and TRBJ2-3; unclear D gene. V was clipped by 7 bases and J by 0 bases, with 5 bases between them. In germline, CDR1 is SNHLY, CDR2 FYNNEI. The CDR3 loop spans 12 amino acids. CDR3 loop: CASTMSTDTQYF. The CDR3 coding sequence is TGTGCCAGCACCATGAGCACAGATACGCAGTATTTT.

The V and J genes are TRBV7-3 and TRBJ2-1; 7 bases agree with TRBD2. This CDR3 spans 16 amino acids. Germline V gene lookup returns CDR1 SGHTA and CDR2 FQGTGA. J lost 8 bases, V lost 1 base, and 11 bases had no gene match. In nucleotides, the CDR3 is TGTGCCAGCAGCTTAAAAGGTCCGGGAGGAGACCATGAGCAGTTCTTC. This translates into CASSLKGPGGDHEQFF.

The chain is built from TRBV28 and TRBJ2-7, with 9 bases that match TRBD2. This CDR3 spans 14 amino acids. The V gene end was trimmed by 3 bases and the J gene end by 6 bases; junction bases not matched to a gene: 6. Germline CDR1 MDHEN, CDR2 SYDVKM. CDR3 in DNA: TGTGCCAGCAGTTTGTCTAGCGGGGTGCGCGAGCAGTACTTC. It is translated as CASSLSSGVREQYF.

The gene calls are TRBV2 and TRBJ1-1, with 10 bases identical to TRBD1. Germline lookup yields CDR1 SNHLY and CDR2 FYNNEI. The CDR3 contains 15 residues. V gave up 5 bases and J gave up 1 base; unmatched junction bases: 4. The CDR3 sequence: CASSQRDRGNTEAFF. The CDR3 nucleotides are TGTGCCAGCAGTCAGCGGGACAGGGGGAACACTGAAGCTTTCTTT.

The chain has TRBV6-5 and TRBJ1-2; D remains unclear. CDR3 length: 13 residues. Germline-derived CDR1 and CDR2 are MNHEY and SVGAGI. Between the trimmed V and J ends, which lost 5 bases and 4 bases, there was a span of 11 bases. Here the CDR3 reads CASSNRTVYGYTF. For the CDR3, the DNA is TGTGCCAGCAGTAATCGGACGGTCTATGGCTACACCTTC.

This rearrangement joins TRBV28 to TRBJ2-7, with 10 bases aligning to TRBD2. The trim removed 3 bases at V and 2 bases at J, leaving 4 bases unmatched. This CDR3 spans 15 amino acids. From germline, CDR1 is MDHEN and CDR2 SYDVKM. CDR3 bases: TGTGCCAGCAGTTTCAGCGGGAGGGCTCCCTACGAGCAGTACTTC. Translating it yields CASSFSGRAPYEQYF.

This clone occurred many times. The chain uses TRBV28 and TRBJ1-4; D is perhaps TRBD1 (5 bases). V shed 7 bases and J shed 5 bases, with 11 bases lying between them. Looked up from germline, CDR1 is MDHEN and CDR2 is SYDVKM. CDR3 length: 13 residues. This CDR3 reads CASTLPGNEKLFF. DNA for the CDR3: TGTGCCAGCACTCTTCCAGGGAATGAAAAACTGTTTTTT.

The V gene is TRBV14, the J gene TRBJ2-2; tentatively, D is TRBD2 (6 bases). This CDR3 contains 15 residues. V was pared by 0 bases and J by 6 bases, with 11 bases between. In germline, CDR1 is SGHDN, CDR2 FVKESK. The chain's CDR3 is CASSQERGLPGELFF. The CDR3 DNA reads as TGTGCCAGCAGCCAAGAGCGGGGATTACCCGGGGAGCTGTTTTTT.

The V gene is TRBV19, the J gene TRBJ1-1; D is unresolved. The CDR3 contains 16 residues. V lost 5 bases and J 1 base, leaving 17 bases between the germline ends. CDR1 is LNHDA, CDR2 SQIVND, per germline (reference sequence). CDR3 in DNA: TGTGCCAGTAGTGATCCTCGAGGGCAGACGAACACTGAAGCTTTCTTT. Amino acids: CASSDPRGQTNTEAFF.

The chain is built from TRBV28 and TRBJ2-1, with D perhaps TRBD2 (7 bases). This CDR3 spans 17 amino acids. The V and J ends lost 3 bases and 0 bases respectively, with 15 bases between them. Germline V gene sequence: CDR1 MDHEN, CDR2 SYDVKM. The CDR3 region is CASSFPSRGGSYNEQFF. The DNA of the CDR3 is TGTGCCAGCAGTTTCCCCTCTAGGGGGGGCTCCTACAATGAGCAGTTCTTC. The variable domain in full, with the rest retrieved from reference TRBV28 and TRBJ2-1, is DVKVTQSSRYLVKRTGEKVFLECVQDMDHENMFWYRQDPGLGLRLIYFSYDVKMKEKGDIPEGYSVSREKKERFSLILESASTNQTSMYLCASSFPSRGGSYNEQFFGPGTRLTVL.

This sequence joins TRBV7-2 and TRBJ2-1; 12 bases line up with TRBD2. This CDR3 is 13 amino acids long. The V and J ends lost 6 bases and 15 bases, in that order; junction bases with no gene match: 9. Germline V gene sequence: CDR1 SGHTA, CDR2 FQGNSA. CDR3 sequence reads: CASRLAGGREGFF. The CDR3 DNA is TGTGCCAGCAGACTAGCGGGAGGTCGGGAGGGGTTCTTC.

CDR3 nucleotide sequence: TGTGCCAGCAGTGAAGCCCCTAACTCCTACGAGCAGTACTTC. Its protein is CASSEAPNSYEQYF. J is TRBJ2-7 and V is TRBV2; D not resolved. Trimming left V 0 bases short and J 0 bases short, with 6 bases between. CDR1 and CDR2 from the germline V gene are SNHLY and FYNNEI. This CDR3 has 14 residues.

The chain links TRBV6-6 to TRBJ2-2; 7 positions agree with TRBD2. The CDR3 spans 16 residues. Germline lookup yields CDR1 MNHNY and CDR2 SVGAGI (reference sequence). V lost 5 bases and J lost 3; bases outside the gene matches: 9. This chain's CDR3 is CASSPSSGGYTGELFF. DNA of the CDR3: TGTGCCAGCAGTCCCTCTAGCGGAGGATACACCGGGGAGCTGTTTTTT.

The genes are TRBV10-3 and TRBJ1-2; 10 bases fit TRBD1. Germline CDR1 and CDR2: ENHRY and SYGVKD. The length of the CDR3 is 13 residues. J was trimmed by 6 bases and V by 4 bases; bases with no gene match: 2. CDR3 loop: CAISGQGADGYTF. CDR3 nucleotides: TGTGCCATCAGTGGACAGGGGGCGGATGGCTACACCTTC.

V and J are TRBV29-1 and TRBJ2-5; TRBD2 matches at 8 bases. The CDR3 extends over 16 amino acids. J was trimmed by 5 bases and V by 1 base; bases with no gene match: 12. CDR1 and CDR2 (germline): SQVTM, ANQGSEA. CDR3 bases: TGCAGCGTTGAAGTTATCGGGAGGGTATCACGGGAGACCCAGTACTTC. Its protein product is CSVEVIGRVSRETQYF.

The CDR3 region has the DNA TGTGCCAGTAGTACTCCAGGGTTAGATCAGCCCCAGCATTTT. Translating gives CASSTPGLDQPQHF. V gene TRBV19 combines with J gene TRBJ1-5; D is possibly TRBD1 (5 bases). V lost 4 bases, J lost 5 bases, and 12 bases lay in between. This CDR3 region has 14 residues. CDR1 is LNHDA and CDR2 is SQIVND in the germline V gene (reference sequence).

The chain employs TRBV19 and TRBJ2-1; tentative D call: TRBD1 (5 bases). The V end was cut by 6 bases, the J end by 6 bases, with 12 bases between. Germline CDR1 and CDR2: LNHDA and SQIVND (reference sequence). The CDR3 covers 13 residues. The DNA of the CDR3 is TGTGCCAGTAGGCTGGCAGGGCGCAATGAGCAGTTCTTC. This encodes CASRLAGRNEQFF.

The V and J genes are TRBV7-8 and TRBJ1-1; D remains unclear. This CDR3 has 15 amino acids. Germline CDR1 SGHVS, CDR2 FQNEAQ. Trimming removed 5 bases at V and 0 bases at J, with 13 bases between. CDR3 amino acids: CASSPADGMNTEAFF. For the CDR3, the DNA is TGTGCCAGCAGCCCAGCCGACGGGATGAACACTGAAGCTTTCTTT.

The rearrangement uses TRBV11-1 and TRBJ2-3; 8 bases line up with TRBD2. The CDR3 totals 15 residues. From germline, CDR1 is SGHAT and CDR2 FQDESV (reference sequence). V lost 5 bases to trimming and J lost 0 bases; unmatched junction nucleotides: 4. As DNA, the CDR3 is TGTGCCAGCAGCCCCCGGGAGGGAAGCACAGATACGCAGTATTTT. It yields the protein CASSPREGSTDTQYF.

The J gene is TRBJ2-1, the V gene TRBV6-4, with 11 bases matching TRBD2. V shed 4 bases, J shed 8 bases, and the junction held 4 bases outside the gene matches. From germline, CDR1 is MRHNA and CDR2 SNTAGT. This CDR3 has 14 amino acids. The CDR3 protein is CASSVLAGGHEQFF. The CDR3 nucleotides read TGTGCCAGCAGTGTGCTAGCGGGAGGTCATGAGCAGTTCTTC.

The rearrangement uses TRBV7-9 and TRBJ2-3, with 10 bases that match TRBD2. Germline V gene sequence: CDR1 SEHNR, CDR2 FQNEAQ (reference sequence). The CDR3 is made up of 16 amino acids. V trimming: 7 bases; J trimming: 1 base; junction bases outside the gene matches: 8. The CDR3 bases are TGTGCCAGCACCCCATTCCTAGCGGGAGGCACAGATACGCAGTATTTT. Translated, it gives CASTPFLAGGTDTQYF.